This entry lists 18 T cell receptor beta chains sequenced from one sample in a study of cytomegalovirus exposure and HLA in healthy donors. The PCR used 60 Vbeta and 13 Jbeta primers. Clones were read by immunoSEQ multiplex PCR, and TCRdb kept only the in-frame ones, dropping some. The sample has tens of thousands of clones, roughly 70% seen once. The specimen was PBMCs. The origin of the receptors is a man between 45 and 60 years old in good health and CMV-seropositive.

This clone was seen a few times. Sequence at one end of the junction differs from germline and may be a read error. Other DNA sequences of this sample code for an identical CDR3. The J gene is TRBJ2-1, the V gene TRBV5-1; TRBD2 agrees at 9 bases. Looked up from germline, CDR1 is SGHRS and CDR2 is YFSETQ. The CDR3 covers 15 residues. Written as DNA, the CDR3 is TGCGCCAGCAGCTCCGGACTCGCGGGAGGGGATGACCAGTTCTTC. It translates to CASSSGLAGGDDQFF. The full variable domain, in which reference TRBV5-1 and TRBJ2-1 provide the parts outside the CDR3, is KAGVTQTPRYLIKTRGQQVTLSCSPISGHRSVSWYQQTPGQGLQFLFEYFSETQRNKGNFPGRFSGRQFSNSRSEMNVSTLELGDSALYLCASSSGLAGGDDQFFGPGTRLTVL.

This clone was seen only a few times. V usage is TRBV7-2 and J usage is TRBJ2-5, with 10 bases lining up with TRBD1. V lost 5 bases to trimming and J lost 13 bases; unmatched junction nucleotides: 13. The CDR3 has 14 amino acids. Germline lookup yields CDR1 SGHTA and CDR2 FQGNSA. The CDR3 spells CASSHPGQGTRGYF. The DNA for the CDR3 is TGTGCCAGCAGCCACCCGGGACAGGGGACCAGGGGGTACTTC. Drawing the rest from reference TRBV7-2 and TRBJ2-5, the complete variable domain is GAGVSQSPSNKVTEKGKDVELRCDPISGHTALYWYRQSLGQGLEFLIYFQGNSAPDKSGLPSDRFSAERTGGSVSTLTIQRTQQEDSAVYLCASSHPGQGTRGYFGPGTRLLVL.

The CDR3 DNA sequence: TGTGCCTGGAGTCCCGGACAACAGACCCAGTACTTC. Amino acids: CAWSPGQQTQYF. The chain combines TRBV30 with TRBJ2-5; D may be TRBD1 (5 bases). The germline V and J ends were trimmed by 2 bases and 6 bases, with 10 bases remaining between them. CDR1 GTSNPN and CDR2 SVGIG come from the germline V gene (reference sequence). The CDR3 is made up of 12 amino acids.

The CDR3 is CASSSRQGHYEQYF. CDR3 bases: TGTGCCAGCAGTTCCCGACAGGGTCACTACGAGCAGTACTTC. The chain employs TRBV6-5 and TRBJ2-7; the match to TRBD1 covers 7 bases. This CDR3 region has 14 residues. Germline V gene data show CDR1 as MNHEY and CDR2 as SVGAGI. V trimming: 4 bases; J trimming: 3 bases; junction bases outside the gene matches: 6.

The V call is TRBV29-1, the J call TRBJ1-2; D may be TRBD1 (6 bases). This CDR3 contains 16 residues. Germline V gene sequence: CDR1 SQVTM, CDR2 ANQGSEA. V was trimmed by 0 bases and J by 0 bases, leaving 14 bases between them. The chain's CDR3 is CSVEDRPDRANYGYTF. CDR3 DNA sequence: TGCAGCGTTGAAGACCGTCCGGACAGAGCTAACTATGGCTACACCTTC.

The chain joins TRBV7-2 to TRBJ1-2; 8 bases line up with TRBD1. J gave up 2 bases and V 5 bases, and 4 bases lay outside the gene matches. CDR1 SGHTA and CDR2 FQGNSA come from the germline V gene. This CDR3 contains 14 residues. CDR3 sequence reads: CASSPDRGNYGYTF. DNA for the CDR3: TGTGCCAGCAGCCCCGACAGGGGAAACTATGGCTACACCTTC.

This chain links TRBV15 with TRBJ2-7; D is unresolved. V lost 0 bases to trimming and J lost 6 bases, with 3 bases between them. Germline lookup yields CDR1 LNHNV and CDR2 YYDKDF (reference sequence). The CDR3 has 11 amino acids. This CDR3 is CATSREAEQYF. The DNA of the CDR3 is TGTGCCACCAGCAGAGAAGCCGAGCAGTACTTC.

The chain couples TRBV9 to TRBJ1-1, with unresolved D. From germline, CDR1 is SGDLS and CDR2 YYNGEE. Trimming took off 4 bases at V and 1 base at J, with 14 bases between the two ends. The CDR3 length is 15 residues. CDR3 nucleotides: TGTGCCAGCAGCCCCTTGGGAGGGCGGAACACTGAAGCTTTCTTT. Translation: CASSPLGGRNTEAFF.

The gene calls are TRBV7-9 and TRBJ1-2; 9 nucleotides agree with TRBD1. This CDR3 has 15 residues. Germline CDR1 is SEHNR and CDR2 is FQNEAQ (reference sequence). With V trimmed by 5 bases and J by 6 bases, 10 bases remained unmatched. The CDR3 loop is CASSPTGTGIHGYTF. In DNA form, the CDR3 reads TGTGCCAGCAGCCCCACCGGGACAGGGATTCATGGCTACACCTTC.

This clone has only a few counts. The chain is built from TRBV5-4 and TRBJ1-4; D might be TRBD1 (6 bases). This CDR3 has 14 amino acids. Trimming stripped 3 bases from V and 7 bases from J, with 13 bases between. The germline CDR1 and CDR2 sequences are SGHNT and YYREEE (reference sequence). CDR3 residues: CASSWERGGEKLFF. CDR3 DNA: TGTGCCAGCAGCTGGGAACGAGGGGGTGAAAAACTGTTTTTT.

The chain links TRBV20-1 to TRBJ2-1, with D possibly being TRBD1 (6 bases). This CDR3 comprises 10 residues. The germline V gene encodes CDR1 DFQATT and CDR2 SNEGSKA (reference sequence). V lost 6 bases, J lost 9 bases, and 9 bases lay in between. In DNA form, the CDR3 reads TGCAGTGCCATCAGGGGTGAGCAGTTCTTC. Its protein is CSAIRGEQFF.

V usage is TRBV30 and J usage is TRBJ2-2; TRBD2 might be the D (5 bases). CDR1 GTSNPN and CDR2 SVGIG come from the germline V gene (reference sequence). Trimming stripped 1 base from V and 4 bases from J, with 13 bases between. The CDR3 has 15 amino acids. For the CDR3, the DNA is TGTGCCTGGAGTGCTGGACTCGAGCGCACCGGGGAGCTGTTTTTT. It yields the protein CAWSAGLERTGELFF.

CDR3 residues: CSVEATGQGYEQYF. The CDR3 coding sequence is TGCAGCGTTGAAGCTACCGGACAGGGCTACGAGCAGTACTTC. J is TRBJ2-7 and V is TRBV29-1; 8 positions match TRBD1. The J segment lost 3 bases and the V segment lost 1 base, leaving 5 bases of the junction unmatched. Germline V lookup: CDR1 SQVTM, CDR2 ANQGSEA. The CDR3 has 14 residues.

The chain has TRBV18 and TRBJ1-1; tentatively, D is TRBD1 (5 bases). The V and J ends lost 3 bases and 6 bases respectively, with 11 bases between them. Germline V gene lookup returns CDR1 KGHSH and CDR2 LQKENI. CDR3 length equals 13 residues. The CDR3 is CASSPTGDSEAFF. The DNA for the CDR3 is TGTGCCAGCTCACCCACAGGTGATTCTGAAGCTTTCTTT. Variable domain in full (rest from reference TRBV18 and TRBJ1-1): NAGVMQNPRHLVRRRGQEARLRCSPMKGHSHVYWYRQLPEEGLKFMVYLQKENIIDESGMPKERFSAEFPKEGPSILRIQQVVRGDSAAYFCASSPTGDSEAFFGQGTRLTVV.

This chain links TRBV6-5 with TRBJ1-2; D might be TRBD1 (6 bases). Trimming took off 6 bases at V and 2 bases at J, with 13 bases between the two ends. The CDR3 length is 14 residues. Germline assignment: CDR1 MNHEY and CDR2 SVGAGI. The CDR3 DNA follows: TGTGCCAGCAGGATGGGGCAGGGGAACTATGGCTACACCTTC. Translated, it gives CASRMGQGNYGYTF.

The chain carries TRBV13 and TRBJ1-1; no firm D call. This CDR3 has 13 residues. V was pared by 4 bases and J by 7 bases, with 13 bases between. Germline loops: CDR1 PRHDT, CDR2 FYEKMQ (reference sequence). CDR3 sequence (DNA): TGTGCCAGCAGCTCAACCCGGAGCCTTGAAGCTTTCTTT. Residues: CASSSTRSLEAFF.

This rearrangement joins TRBV13 to TRBJ2-7, with 7 positions matching TRBD1. Germline V gene sequence: CDR1 PRHDT, CDR2 FYEKMQ (reference sequence). V lost 8 bases, J lost 0 bases, and 10 bases stayed unmatched. This CDR3 is built from 15 residues. The CDR3: CASRQDREPSYEQYF. The CDR3 DNA sequence: TGTGCCAGCCGTCAAGACAGGGAACCCTCCTACGAGCAGTACTTC.

The chain has TRBV2 and TRBJ2-7; 7 bases are shared with TRBD1. Trimming took 4 bases from V and 0 from J; bases not matched to a gene: 3. The CDR3 length is 14 residues. The germline gives CDR1 SNHLY, CDR2 FYNNEI. The CDR3 DNA sequence: TGTGCCAGCAGTGGACAGGGCTACTCCTACGAGCAGTACTTC. As protein: CASSGQGYSYEQYF.